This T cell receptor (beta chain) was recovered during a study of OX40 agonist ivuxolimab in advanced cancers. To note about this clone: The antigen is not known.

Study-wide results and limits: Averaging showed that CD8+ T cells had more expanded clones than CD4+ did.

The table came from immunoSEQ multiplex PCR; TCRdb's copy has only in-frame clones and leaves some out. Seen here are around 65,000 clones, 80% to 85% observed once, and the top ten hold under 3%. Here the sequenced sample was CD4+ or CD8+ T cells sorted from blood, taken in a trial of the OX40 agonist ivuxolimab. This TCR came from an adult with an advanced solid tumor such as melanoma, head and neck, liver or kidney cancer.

The CDR3, as DNA: TGCGCCAGCAGCCAAATGAGGGGTCCCAACACAGATACGCAGTATTTT. Its translation: CASSQMRGPNTDTQYF. The V call is TRBV4-1, the J call TRBJ2-3; D tentatively reads TRBD1 or TRBD2 (5 bases each). Germline CDR1 is MGHRA and CDR2 is YSYEKL. The CDR3 is 16 residues long. The germline V and J ends were trimmed by 2 bases and 2 bases, with 14 bases remaining between them.